The present T cell receptor beta chain was sequenced within a study of T-cell memory formation after mild COVID-19. For the study at large: There were largely donor-specific TCR clusters. Study-wide findings and caveats: Memory from before infection featured some responding clones, which suggests cross-reactive memory joined.

TCRdb reprocessed the 5' RACE reads with MiXCR, giving one entry per CDR3 protein. Seen here are 190,000 or so distinct CDR3 sequences, more than 25% observed once, and the top ten hold about 10%. On this clonotype: Its target is unknown.

V lost 8 bases to trimming and J lost 5 bases, with 15 bases between them. This CDR3 region has 14 residues. Germline V gene lookup returns CDR1 KGHSH and CDR2 LQKENI. The sequence came from an adult woman who had mild COVID-19 (a few samples of this study predate the infection). Cell type and time point are not known. Sequencing was carried out using PBMCs or a T cell subset sorted from them (not recorded which). The chain is built from TRBV18 and TRBJ2-2; possibly TRBD1 for D (6 bases). The CDR3 reads CASRMDSRTGELFF. The DNA for the CDR3 is TGTGCCAGCCGCATGGACAGCCGGACCGGGGAGCTGTTTTTT. Together with reference TRBV18 and TRBJ2-2, the CDR3 gives the full variable domain: NAGVMQNPRHLVRRRGQEARLRCSPMKGHSHVYWYRQLPEEGLKFMVYLQKENIIDESGMPKERFSAEFPKEGPSILRIQQVVRGDSAAYFCASRMDSRTGELFFGEGSRLTVL.